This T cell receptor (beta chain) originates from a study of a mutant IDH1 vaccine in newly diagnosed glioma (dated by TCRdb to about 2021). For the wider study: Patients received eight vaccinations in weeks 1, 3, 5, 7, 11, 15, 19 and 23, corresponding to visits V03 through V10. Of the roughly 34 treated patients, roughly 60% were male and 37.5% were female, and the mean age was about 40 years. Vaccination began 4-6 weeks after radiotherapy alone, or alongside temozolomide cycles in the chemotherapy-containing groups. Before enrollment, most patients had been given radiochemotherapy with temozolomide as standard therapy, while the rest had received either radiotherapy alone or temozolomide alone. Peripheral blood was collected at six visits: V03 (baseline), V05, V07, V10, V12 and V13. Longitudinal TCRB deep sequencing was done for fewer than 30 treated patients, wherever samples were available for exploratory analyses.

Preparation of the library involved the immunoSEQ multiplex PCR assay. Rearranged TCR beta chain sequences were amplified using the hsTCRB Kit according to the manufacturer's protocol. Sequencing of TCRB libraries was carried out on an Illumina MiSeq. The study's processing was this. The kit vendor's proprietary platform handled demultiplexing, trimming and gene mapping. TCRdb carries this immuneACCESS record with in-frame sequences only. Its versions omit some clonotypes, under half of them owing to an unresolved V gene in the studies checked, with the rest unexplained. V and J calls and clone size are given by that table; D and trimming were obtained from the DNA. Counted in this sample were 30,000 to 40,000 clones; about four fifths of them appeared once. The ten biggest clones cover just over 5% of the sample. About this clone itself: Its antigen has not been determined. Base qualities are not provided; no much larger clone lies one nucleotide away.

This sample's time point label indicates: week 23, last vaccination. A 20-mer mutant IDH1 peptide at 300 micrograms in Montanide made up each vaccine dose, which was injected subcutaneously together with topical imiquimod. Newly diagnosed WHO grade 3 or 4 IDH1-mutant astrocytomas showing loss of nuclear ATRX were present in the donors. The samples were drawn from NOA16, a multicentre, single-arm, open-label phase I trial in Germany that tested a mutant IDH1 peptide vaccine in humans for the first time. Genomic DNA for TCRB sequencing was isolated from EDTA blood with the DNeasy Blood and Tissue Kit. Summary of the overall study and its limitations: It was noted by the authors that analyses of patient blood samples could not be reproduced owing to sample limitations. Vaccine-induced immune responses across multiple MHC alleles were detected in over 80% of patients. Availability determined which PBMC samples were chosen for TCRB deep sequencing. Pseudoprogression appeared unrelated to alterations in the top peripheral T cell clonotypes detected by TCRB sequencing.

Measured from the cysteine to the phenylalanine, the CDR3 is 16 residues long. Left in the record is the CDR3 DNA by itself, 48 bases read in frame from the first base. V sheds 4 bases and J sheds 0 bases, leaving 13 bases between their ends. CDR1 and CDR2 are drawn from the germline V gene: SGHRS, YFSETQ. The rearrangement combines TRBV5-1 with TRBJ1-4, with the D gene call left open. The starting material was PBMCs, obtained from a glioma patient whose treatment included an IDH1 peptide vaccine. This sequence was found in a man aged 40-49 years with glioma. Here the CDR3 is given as CASSPGALATNEKLFF. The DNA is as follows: TGCGCCAGCAGCCCCGGCGCTCTTGCAACTAATGAAAAACTGTTTTTT. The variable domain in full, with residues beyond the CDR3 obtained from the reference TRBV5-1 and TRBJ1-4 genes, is KAGVTQTPRYLIKTRGQQVTLSCSPISGHRSVSWYQQTPGQGLQFLFEYFSETQRNKGNFPGRFSGRQFSNSRSEMNVSTLELGDSALYLCASSPGALATNEKLFFGSGTQLSVL.